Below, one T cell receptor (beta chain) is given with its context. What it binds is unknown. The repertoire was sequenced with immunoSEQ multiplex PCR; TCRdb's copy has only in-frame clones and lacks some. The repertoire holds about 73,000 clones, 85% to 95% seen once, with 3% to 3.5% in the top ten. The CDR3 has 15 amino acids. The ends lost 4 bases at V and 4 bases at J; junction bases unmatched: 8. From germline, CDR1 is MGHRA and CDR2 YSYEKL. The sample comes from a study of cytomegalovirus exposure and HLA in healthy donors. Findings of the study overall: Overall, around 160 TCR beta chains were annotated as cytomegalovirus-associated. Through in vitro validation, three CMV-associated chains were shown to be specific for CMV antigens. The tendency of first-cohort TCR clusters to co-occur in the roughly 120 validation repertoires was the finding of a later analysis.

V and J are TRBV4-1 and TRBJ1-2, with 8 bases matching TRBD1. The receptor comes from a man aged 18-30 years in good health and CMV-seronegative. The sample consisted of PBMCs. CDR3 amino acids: CASSRPGGTFYGYTF. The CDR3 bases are TGCGCCAGCAGCCGACCAGGGGGCACTTTCTATGGCTACACCTTC.